These T cell receptor beta chains were read from a single sample in a study of T cells in Graves' hyperthyroidism and ophthalmopathy. TCRdb itself ran the multiplex PCR reads through MiXCR, one entry per CDR3 protein. Of about 700,000 distinct CDR3 sequences in the sample, about 15% were seen once. The specimen sequenced was blood. The source is a woman in her late teens or twenties with Graves' hyperthyroidism. The CDR3 runs from the conserved cysteine through the conserved F or W. D genes are given only for firm matches. Only some rows state a clone size, as once, few, many or a class for expanded clones.

size | J | V | D | CDR3 | DNA
- | TRBJ1-5 | TRBV7-9 | - | CASSPKGDQPQHF | TGTGCCAGCAGCCCCAAAGGGGACCAGCCCCAGCATTTT
few | TRBJ1-6 | TRBV5-1 | - | CASSLVWAGNSPLHF | TGCGCCAGCAGCTTGGTTTGGGCAGGCAATTCACCCCTCCACTTT
many | TRBJ1-2 | TRBV4-1 | TRBD1 | CASSLGTGLNYGYTF | TGCGCCAGCAGCCTTGGGACAGGGTTAAACTATGGCTACACCTTC
few | TRBJ1-2 | TRBV6-1 | - | CASTPTGPANYGYTF | TGTGCCAGCACCCCGACGGGACCAGCTAACTATGGCTACACCTTC
- | TRBJ2-7 | TRBV6-1 | - | CASSLTNHYEQYF | TGTGCCAGCAGCCTGACGAATCACTACGAGCAGTACTTC
few | TRBJ2-1 | TRBV2 | - | CASSVARGYNEQFF | TGTGCCAGCAGTGTCGCTAGAGGATACAATGAGCAGTTCTTC
many | TRBJ2-7 | TRBV20-1 | - | CSASGTRLNYEQYF | TGCAGTGCCTCAGGGACACGGTTAAACTACGAGCAGTACTTC
- | TRBJ2-7 | TRBV6-1 | TRBD2 | CASETSGGGLKQYF | TGTGCCAGCGAAACTAGCGGGGGGGGTTTAAAGCAGTACTTC
- | TRBJ2-5 | TRBV28 | - | CASSQAGLETQYF | TGTGCCAGCAGTCAGGCAGGGTTGGAGACCCAGTACTTC
many | TRBJ2-7 | TRBV2 | - | CASSSGGAYEQYF | TGTGCCAGCAGCAGCGGAGGGGCCTACGAGCAGTACTTC
many | TRBJ2-7 | TRBV6-2/TRBV6-3 | TRBD2 | CASSYSVLAGYEQYF | TGTGCCAGCAGTTACTCTGTTCTAGCGGGGTACGAGCAGTACTTC
few | TRBJ2-3 | TRBV11-2 | TRBD1 | CASSPSQGENTQYF | TGTGCCAGCAGCCCCTCACAGGGGGAAAATACGCAGTATTTT
few | TRBJ2-3 | TRBV6-1 | - | CASSENHNFGDTQYF | TGTGCCAGCAGTGAAAATCACAATTTTGGAGATACGCAGTATTTT
many | TRBJ2-7 | TRBV28 | TRBD1 | CASSFLGWGQGTYEQYF | TGTGCCAGCAGTTTTCTGGGGTGGGGACAGGGCACCTACGAGCAGTACTTC
- | TRBJ1-1 | TRBV19 | - | CASTPGRWTEAFF | TGTGCCAGTACCCCCGGGCGGTGGACTGAAGCTTTCTTT
- | TRBJ1-1 | TRBV6-2/TRBV6-3 | TRBD1 | CASRGQGGTEAFF | TGTGCCAGCAGAGGACAGGGGGGAACTGAAGCTTTCTTT
few | TRBJ1-3 | TRBV27 | - | CASSRAWGSPGNAIYF | TGTGCCAGCAGTCGTGCCTGGGGGAGCCCTGGAAACGCCATATATTTT
many | TRBJ2-7 | TRBV7-9 | TRBD2 | CASSLASGGPYEQYF | TGTGCCAGCAGCTTAGCTAGCGGGGGTCCCTACGAGCAGTACTTC
- | TRBJ1-6 | TRBV4-2 | - | CASSQAVYQSGTPLHF | TGTGCCAGCAGCCAAGCGGTTTATCAATCCGGGACACCCCTCCACTTT
many | TRBJ2-3 | TRBV2 | - | CASMGQSTDTQYF | TGTGCCAGCATGGGGCAGAGCACAGATACGCAGTATTTT
many | TRBJ2-5 | TRBV30 | - | CAWSSATAGTQYF | TGTGCCTGGAGTTCAGCGACAGCCGGGACCCAGTACTTC
- | TRBJ2-3 | TRBV27 | - | CASSLWGAADTQYF | TGTGCCAGCAGCCTATGGGGGGCCGCAGATACGCAGTATTTT
- | TRBJ1-2 | TRBV30 | - | CAWRHPVRFWSGYTF | TGTGCCTGGAGGCACCCAGTCCGATTTTGGAGTGGCTACACCTTC
- | TRBJ2-7 | TRBV20-1 | TRBD2 | CSARDQGGWIPEQYF | TGCAGTGCTAGAGATCAGGGAGGGTGGATTCCCGAGCAGTACTTC
- | TRBJ2-1 | TRBV14 | - | CASSRPLGLFDEQFF | TGTGCCAGCAGCCGTCCTCTGGGCCTCTTCGATGAGCAGTTCTTC
many | TRBJ1-1 | TRBV5-1 | - | CASSFQGSDTEAFF | TGCGCCAGCAGCTTCCAGGGGAGCGACACTGAAGCTTTCTTT
few | TRBJ1-3 | TRBV29-1 | - | CSVVATHSGNTIYF | TGCAGCGTTGTCGCGACTCACTCTGGAAACACCATATATTTT
few | TRBJ2-7 | TRBV18 | TRBD2 | CASSQKLALPPWNYEQYF | TGTGCCAGCTCACAGAAACTAGCGCTCCCGCCCTGGAACTACGAGCAGTACTTC
- | TRBJ2-7 | TRBV20-1 | - | CSAGGSPYEQYF | TGCAGTGCTGGGGGGAGTCCCTACGAGCAGTACTTC
many | TRBJ2-7 | TRBV7-6 | TRBD1 | CASSRTPPQGAYEQYF | TGTGCCAGCAGCCGTACGCCGCCGCAGGGGGCCTACGAGCAGTACTTC
many | TRBJ2-1 | TRBV6-1 | TRBD1 | CASSNRDRTYNEQFF | TGTGCCAGCAGTAACCGGGACAGAACCTACAATGAGCAGTTCTTC
many | TRBJ2-1 | TRBV7-9 | - | CASSFWLGERSYNEQFF | TGTGCCAGCAGCTTCTGGTTAGGGGAGAGATCCTACAATGAGCAGTTCTTC
few | TRBJ2-7 | TRBV7-9 | TRBD2 | CASSLHSGRVPHEQYF | TGTGCCAGCAGCCTCCATAGCGGGAGGGTGCCCCACGAGCAGTACTTC
many | TRBJ2-7 | TRBV5-1 | TRBD2 | CASQGLAGPYEQYF | TGCGCCAGCCAAGGACTAGCGGGACCCTACGAGCAGTACTTC
many | TRBJ2-7 | TRBV30 | - | CAWSGLTRSQNLYEQYF | TGTGCCTGGAGTGGCCTGACAAGGTCCCAAAATCTCTACGAGCAGTACTTC
few | TRBJ2-5 | TRBV10-3 | - | CAISPERSQETQYF | TGTGCCATCAGCCCCGAGCGGAGCCAAGAGACCCAGTACTTC
- | TRBJ2-7 | TRBV4-1 | TRBD1 | CASSPTGTGTGAYEQYF | TGCGCCAGCAGTCCTACAGGCACCGGGACAGGGGCCTACGAGCAGTACTTC
many | TRBJ1-1 | TRBV3-1 | - | CASSQRVQGLNTEAFF | TGTGCCAGCAGCCAAAGGGTTCAGGGATTGAACACTGAAGCTTTCTTT
- | TRBJ2-5 | TRBV7-9 | TRBD2 | CASSPPGLALQETQYF | TGTGCCAGCAGCCCCCCTGGACTAGCGTTACAAGAGACCCAGTACTTC
- | TRBJ2-7 | TRBV6-1 | - | CASRPGRGTGEQYF | TGTGCCAGCAGACCCGGGAGAGGGACGGGGGAGCAGTACTTC
- | TRBJ2-2 | TRBV27 | TRBD2 | CASSRLATSGRATVAGELFF | TGTGCCAGCAGCCGTCTCGCGACTAGCGGGAGGGCCACGGTTGCCGGGGAGCTGTTTTTT
many | TRBJ2-1 | TRBV12-3/TRBV12-4 | TRBD2 | CASSLLAGGIPNEQFF | TGTGCCAGCAGTTTACTAGCGGGAGGAATCCCCAATGAGCAGTTCTTC
few | TRBJ1-2 | TRBV20-1 | - | CSASLGQSKGGYTF | TGCAGTGCTAGCTTAGGGCAATCCAAGGGAGGCTACACCTTC
- | TRBJ1-2 | TRBV5-1 | TRBD1 | CASSLGPGQGHYTF | TGCGCCAGCAGCTTGGGGCCGGGACAGGGGCACTACACCTTC
many | TRBJ2-7 | TRBV27 | TRBD1 | CASEATTGGVSEQYF | TGTGCCAGCGAGGCAACGACAGGGGGGGTGAGCGAGCAGTACTTC
few | TRBJ2-3 | TRBV30 | - | CAWARTLSFTDTQYF | TGTGCCTGGGCTAGGACTTTGTCTTTCACAGATACGCAGTATTTT
few | TRBJ2-3 | TRBV9 | TRBD1 | CASSATGIGDTQYF | TGTGCCAGCAGCGCGACAGGGATTGGGGATACGCAGTATTTT
many | TRBJ2-1 | TRBV5-1 | - | CASTAGATYDNEQFF | TGCGCCAGCACCGCCGGCGCGACATACGACAATGAGCAGTTCTTC
many | TRBJ2-3 | TRBV7-2 | - | CASSSSVGWDTQYF | TGTGCCAGCAGCTCATCAGTTGGGTGGGATACGCAGTATTTT
many | TRBJ2-5 | TRBV20-1 | TRBD1 | CSARPGQGAETQYF | TGCAGTGCTAGGCCGGGACAGGGAGCAGAGACCCAGTACTTC
- | TRBJ2-7 | TRBV19 | - | CASSILGGYEQYF | TGTGCCAGTAGTATCCTGGGGGGCTACGAGCAGTACTTC
many | TRBJ1-1 | TRBV9 | - | CASSVDSGLNTEAFF | TGTGCCAGCAGCGTAGACTCAGGGCTGAACACTGAAGCTTTCTTT
few | TRBJ1-2 | TRBV4-3 | - | CASSQDSYYGYTF | TGCGCCAGCAGCCAAGACAGCTACTATGGCTACACCTTC